This TCR beta chain was sequenced during a study of cytomegalovirus exposure and HLA in healthy donors. Study-level findings and limits: By a later analysis, the bulk of CMV-associated TCR beta chains appeared HLA-restricted.

As regards this clone: The antigen is not known.

The ends were cut back, 6 bases at V and 6 bases at J, with 12 bases in the middle. This CDR3 has 13 residues. Germline V gives CDR1 LNHDA, CDR2 SQIVND (reference sequence). The PCR used 60 Vbeta and 13 Jbeta primers. Assay: immunoSEQ multiplex PCR; the TCRdb copy retains only in-frame clones and omits some. The data contain about 150,000 clones, roughly 85% of them singletons. V is TRBV19 and J is TRBJ1-5; no reliable D call. Sequenced material: PBMCs. This TCR was sampled from a woman aged 18 to 35 in good health and CMV-seronegative. The CDR3 sequence is CASRHSGTQPQHF. The CDR3 DNA follows: TGTGCCAGTAGACACTCGGGAACTCAGCCCCAGCATTTT.